The TCR beta chain described here comes from a study of blood T cell repertoires in COVID-19. Assay used: immunoSEQ multiplex PCR; TCRdb lists only in-frame clones, some missing. The table has around 80,000 clones, about four fifths seen once. Trimming took off 5 bases at V and 1 base at J, with 15 bases between the two ends. This CDR3 spans 15 amino acids. CDR1 and CDR2 (germline): MNHNY, SVGAGI (reference sequence). The chain recombines TRBV6-6 with TRBJ2-7; D might be TRBD1 (6 bases). The sample taken for sequencing was peripheral blood. The sequence was collected from a woman aged 80 or over with active or convalescent COVID-19. CDR3 region: CASSAGTSVSYEQYF. CDR3 bases: TGTGCCAGCAGTGCCGGGACATCAGTTTCCTACGAGCAGTACTTC.